This record concerns one T cell receptor beta chain sequence. The target antigen is unknown. The data derive from a study of T-cell memory formation after mild COVID-19. Study at large: Clusters were largely donor specific. Study outcomes and limitations: Day 15 to 85 contracting clones showed balanced CD4/CD8; later expanders leaned CD4+.

TCRdb reprocessed the 5' RACE reads via MiXCR and lists one record per CDR3 protein. Here the sample spans around 390,000 distinct CDR3 sequences, around a sixth being singletons. V lost 5 bases and J lost 2, with 3 bases in between. The CDR3 sequence is 11 residues long. CDR1 is MNHEY and CDR2 is SVGAGI in the germline V gene. The chain joins TRBV6-5 to TRBJ1-2; the D is unclear. The sequence was obtained from a man aged 18 to 29 who had mild COVID-19 (a few samples of this study predate the infection). Cell type and time point are not known. The sample taken for sequencing was PBMCs or a T cell subset sorted from them (not recorded which). The CDR3 sequence: CASSNNYGYTF. In DNA, the CDR3 is TGTGCCAGCAGTAACAACTATGGCTACACCTTC.